The present entry profiles one T cell receptor beta chain with its context. Profiling relied on immunoSEQ multiplex PCR, and the TCRdb table lists in-frame clones only, not all of them. The profile shows 55,000 to 85,000 clones, approximately 92% of them singletons. The sample comes from a study of T cell changes during pregnancy in multiple sclerosis. The V gene's germline CDR1 is LGHNA and CDR2 YNFKEQ. The CDR3 runs to 13 residues. V shed 4 bases and J 8 bases; nucleotides not matched to a gene: 3. The TCR comes from a female donor with multiple sclerosis, enrolled in a pregnancy study. This chain uses TRBV4-2 with TRBJ1-4; TRBD1 matches 8 bases. The input for sequencing was peripheral blood, taken in the third trimester of pregnancy. CDR3 amino acids: CASSLWTGEKLFF. The CDR3 DNA is TGTGCCAGCAGCCTCTGGACAGGGGAAAAACTGTTTTTT.